A single sample is the source of the 9 T cell receptor beta chains below, sequenced in a study of T-cell memory formation after mild COVID-19. MiXCR was run by TCRdb on the 5' RACE reads, yielding one entry per CDR3 protein. The sample records about 150,000 distinct CDR3 sequences, almost 25% being singletons. Sequenced sample: PBMCs or a T cell subset sorted from them (not recorded which). The receptors come from an adult woman who had mild COVID-19 (a few samples of this study predate the infection). Cell type and time point are not known.

This sequence joins TRBV7-9 and TRBJ1-2; D is possibly TRBD1 (6 bases). V was trimmed by 3 bases and J by 4 bases, leaving 21 bases between them. This CDR3 has 17 residues. Germline CDR1 and CDR2: SEHNR and FQNEAQ (reference sequence). This CDR3 reads CASSFPPSPDSGYGYTF. CDR3 sequence (DNA): TGTGCCAGCAGCTTCCCTCCCTCCCCGGACAGTGGCTATGGCTACACCTTC.

The chain links TRBV7-9 to TRBJ2-1, with TRBD2 matching 12 bases. Trimming at V came to 5 bases and at J to 4 bases, leaving 3 bases not matched to a gene. The CDR3 sequence is 15 residues long. Germline V gene data show CDR1 as SEHNR and CDR2 as FQNEAQ (reference sequence). CDR3 sequence reads: CASSETSGRYNEQFF. In nucleotides, the CDR3 is TGTGCCAGCAGCGAGACTAGCGGGAGATACAATGAGCAGTTCTTC.

The sample holds a few counts of this clonotype. This chain links TRBV7-6 with TRBJ2-7, with 9 bases matching TRBD1. Trimming cost V 5 bases and J 3 bases; bases outside gene matches: 5. Germline CDR1 is SGHVS and CDR2 is FNYEAQ. This CDR3 spans 14 amino acids. The CDR3 DNA is TGTGCCAGCAGCATGGGACAGGGAGACTACGAGCAGTACTTC. Its protein is CASSMGQGDYEQYF.

This clonotype was counted only a few times. This chain connects TRBV7-9 to TRBJ2-5, with D possibly called TRBD1 or TRBD2 (5 bases each). The CDR3 spans 13 residues. Between the trimmed V and J ends, which lost 5 bases and 5 bases, there was a span of 12 bases. CDR1 is SEHNR, CDR2 FQNEAQ, per germline (reference sequence). CDR3 in amino acids: CASSPGWGETQYF. The DNA for the CDR3 is TGTGCCAGCAGCCCTGGCTGGGGGGAGACCCAGTACTTC.

The count of this clonotype is one. The V call is TRBV4-1, the J call TRBJ1-1; no clear D gene. Per the germline V gene, CDR1 is MGHRA and CDR2 is YSYEKL. The V gene lost 2 bases and the J gene lost 4 bases, with 11 bases spanning the gap. This CDR3 is built from 14 residues. CDR3 amino acids: CASSQLEVGTEAFF. In DNA, the CDR3 is TGCGCCAGCAGCCAACTGGAGGTAGGCACTGAAGCTTTCTTT.

This clonotype has a handful of counts. The chain joins TRBV7-2 to TRBJ2-5; 7 bases map to TRBD1. The CDR3 contains 12 residues. Per germline, CDR1 SGHTA and CDR2 FQGNSA. Unmatched junction bases numbered 7, after V lost 10 bases and J lost 5 bases. CDR3 sequence reads: CATRQGRETQYF. The CDR3 coding sequence is TGTGCCACCAGACAGGGCCGGGAGACCCAGTACTTC.

The sample holds many counts of this clonotype. The chain couples TRBV6-5 to TRBJ2-7; D may correspond to TRBD1 or TRBD2 (5 bases each). The CDR3 is made up of 14 amino acids. V gave up 4 bases and J gave up 1 base, with 11 bases separating them. The germline V gene has CDR1 MNHEY and CDR2 SVGAGI. CDR3 nucleotide sequence: TGTGCCAGCAGTTGGGGGAAGGGATCCTACGAGCAGTACTTC. This encodes CASSWGKGSYEQYF.

Relative to its sample, this clonotype is medium-sized (0.01 to 0.1%). The chain couples TRBV7-6 to TRBJ2-5; 11 bases fit TRBD2. V trimming: 5 bases; J trimming: 11 bases; junction bases outside the gene matches: 16. Germline values: CDR1 SGHVS, CDR2 FNYEAQ. The CDR3 consists of 16 residues. The DNA of the CDR3 is TGTGCCAGCAGCGCCAGGAGTACTAGCGGGGGTGAAGGGCAGTACTTC. This gives the protein CASSARSTSGGEGQYF.

The J gene is TRBJ1-2, the V gene TRBV11-2, with TRBD1 identical over 8 bases. The CDR3 covers 15 residues. The trim removed 1 base at V and 3 bases at J, leaving 4 bases unmatched. CDR1 SGHAT and CDR2 FQNNGV come from the germline V gene. CDR3: CASSLVPGGDYGYTF. The DNA for the CDR3 is TGTGCCAGCAGCTTAGTTCCAGGGGGCGACTATGGCTACACCTTC.